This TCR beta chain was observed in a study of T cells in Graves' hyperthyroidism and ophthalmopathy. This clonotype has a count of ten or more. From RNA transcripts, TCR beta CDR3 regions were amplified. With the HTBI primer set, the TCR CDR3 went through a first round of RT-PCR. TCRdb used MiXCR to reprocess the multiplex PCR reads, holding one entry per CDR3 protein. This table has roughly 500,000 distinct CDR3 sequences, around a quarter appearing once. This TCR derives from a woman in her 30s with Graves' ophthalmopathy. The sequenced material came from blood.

The CDR3 sequence: CASSQVGLAAYEQYF. CDR3 DNA: TGTGCCAGCAGCCAAGTCGGACTAGCGGCCTACGAGCAGTACTTC. The chain employs TRBV3-1 and TRBJ2-7, with 10 bases identical to TRBD2. The CDR3 sequence is 15 residues long. Germline CDR1 reads LGHDT; CDR2 reads YNNKEL (reference sequence). J was trimmed by 2 bases and V by 1 base; bases with no gene match: 2.